Sequencing of this T cell receptor beta chain was carried out in a study of blood T cell repertoires in COVID-19. The CDR3 is 17 amino acids. The V and J ends lost 5 bases and 1 base, in that order; junction bases with no gene match: 10. The germline CDR1 and CDR2 sequences are MNHNY and SVGAGI (reference sequence). Per the authors' pipeline: Amplified reference gene primers provided the basis for estimating nucleated cell counts. Libraries were prepared by immunoSEQ multiplex PCR; TCRdb keeps only in-frame clonotypes and omits some of them. Clonal size and the V and J genes are those of that table, whereas D and trimming came from the DNA. The sample yields roughly 520,000 clones, roughly 90% seen once. Study members were between roughly 18 and 100 years old and lived in 20 to 30 US regions.

The chain employs TRBV6-6 and TRBJ2-1, with 8 nucleotides matching TRBD1. The clonotype comes from a woman in her thirties or forties who had recovered from COVID-19. Sequencing input: PBMCs or T cells enriched from blood (not recorded which). CDR3 sequence: CASSPRTGMISYNEQFF. CDR3 coding DNA: TGTGCCAGCAGTCCGCGGACAGGGATGATTTCCTACAATGAGCAGTTCTTC.